The 6 T cell receptor beta chains presented below share a single source sample, sequenced in a study of T-cell reconstitution after alpha-beta-depleted transplantation in children. Preparing the TCRbeta library involved the use of unique molecular identifiers. TCRdb fed the PCR reads into MiXCR, producing one record per CDR3 protein. The sample includes more than 450,000 distinct CDR3 sequences, about 18% of them seen just once. Specimen: PBMCs from the stem cell graft donor, collected from the stem cell graft. The source of these receptors is a human donor who donated a stem cell graft to a child with acute lymphoblastic leukemia.

The chain has TRBV9 and TRBJ1-2, with no clear D. Germline loops: CDR1 SGDLS, CDR2 YYNGEE. The CDR3 runs 16 residues. V was shortened by 0 bases and J by 7 bases, with 19 bases between the two germline ends. The CDR3 nucleotides are TGTGCCAGCAGCGTAGACTCGGTCTCTGGCCCATCTGGCTACACCTTC. It is translated as CASSVDSVSGPSGYTF.

The genes are TRBV18 and TRBJ1-4; 12 nucleotides agree with TRBD1. In germline, CDR1 is KGHSH, CDR2 LQKENI. The CDR3 totals 15 residues. Trimming at V came to 1 base and at J to 7 bases, leaving 1 base not matched to a gene. The CDR3 here is CASSPRDRGPEKLFF. CDR3 sequence (DNA): TGTGCCAGCTCACCACGGGACAGGGGGCCTGAAAAACTGTTTTTT. The whole variable domain, filled in from reference TRBV18 and TRBJ1-4, reads NAGVMQNPRHLVRRRGQEARLRCSPMKGHSHVYWYRQLPEEGLKFMVYLQKENIIDESGMPKERFSAEFPKEGPSILRIQQVVRGDSAAYFCASSPRDRGPEKLFFGSGTQLSVL.

V usage is TRBV6-2 or TRBV6-3 and J usage is TRBJ1-1; TRBD1 is a possible D gene (5 bases). The V gene lost 7 bases and the J gene lost 4 bases, with 25 bases spanning the gap. The CDR3 runs 17 residues. CDR1 and CDR2 from the germline V gene are MNHEY and SVGEGT. The CDR3 DNA reads TGTGCCAGCACTCCTCCGGAGGGGCCGGCATGGGGCACTGAAGCTTTCTTT. It specifies CASTPPEGPAWGTEAFF.

The rearrangement joins TRBV29-1 to TRBJ2-7; D gene unclear. There are 17 residues in the CDR3. Trimming took 7 bases from V and 2 from J, leaving 27 bases between them. In germline, CDR1 is SQVTM, CDR2 ANQGSEA. CDR3 residues: CSARSLSASMKTYEQYF. The CDR3 DNA reads as TGCAGCGCGCGCTCTCTTTCCGCGTCGATGAAGACCTACGAGCAGTACTTC.

This sequence joins TRBV12-3 or TRBV12-4 and TRBJ2-5; D gene unclear. V was cut by 0 bases and J by 7 bases, with 15 bases left in between. CDR3 length equals 15 residues. Written as DNA, the CDR3 is TGTGCCAGCAGTTTAGCGGTCGGTGGTCTCGGGACCCAGTACTTC. Translation gives CASSLAVGGLGTQYF.

This clonotype appeared a few times. This rearrangement joins TRBV20-1 to TRBJ1-2, with 8 bases fitting TRBD1. The germline CDR1 and CDR2 sequences are DFQATT and SNEGSKA (reference sequence). After removal of 1 base from V and 4 bases from J, the junction contained 5 bases not matched to a gene. This CDR3 contains 14 residues. In nucleotides, the CDR3 is TGCAGTGCTAGAGTTCGGACAGGGATCTATGGCTACACCTTC. This encodes CSARVRTGIYGYTF.